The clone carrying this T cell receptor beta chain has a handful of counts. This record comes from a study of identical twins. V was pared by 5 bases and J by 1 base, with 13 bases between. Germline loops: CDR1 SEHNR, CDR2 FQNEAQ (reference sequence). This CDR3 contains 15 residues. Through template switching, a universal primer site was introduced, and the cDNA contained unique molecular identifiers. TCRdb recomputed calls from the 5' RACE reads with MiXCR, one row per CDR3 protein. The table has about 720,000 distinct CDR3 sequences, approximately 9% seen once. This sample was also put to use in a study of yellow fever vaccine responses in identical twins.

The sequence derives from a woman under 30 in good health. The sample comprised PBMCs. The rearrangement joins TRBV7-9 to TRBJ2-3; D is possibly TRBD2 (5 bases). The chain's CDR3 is CASSPKGSGTDTQYF. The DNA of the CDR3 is TGTGCCAGCAGCCCAAAGGGTAGCGGCACAGATACGCAGTATTTT. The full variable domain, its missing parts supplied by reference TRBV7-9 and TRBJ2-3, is DTGVSQNPRHKITKRGQNVTFRCDPISEHNRLYWYRQTLGQGPEFLTYFQNEAQLEKSRLLSDRFSAERPKGSFSTLEIQRTEQGDSAMYLCASSPKGSGTDTQYFGPGTRLTVL.